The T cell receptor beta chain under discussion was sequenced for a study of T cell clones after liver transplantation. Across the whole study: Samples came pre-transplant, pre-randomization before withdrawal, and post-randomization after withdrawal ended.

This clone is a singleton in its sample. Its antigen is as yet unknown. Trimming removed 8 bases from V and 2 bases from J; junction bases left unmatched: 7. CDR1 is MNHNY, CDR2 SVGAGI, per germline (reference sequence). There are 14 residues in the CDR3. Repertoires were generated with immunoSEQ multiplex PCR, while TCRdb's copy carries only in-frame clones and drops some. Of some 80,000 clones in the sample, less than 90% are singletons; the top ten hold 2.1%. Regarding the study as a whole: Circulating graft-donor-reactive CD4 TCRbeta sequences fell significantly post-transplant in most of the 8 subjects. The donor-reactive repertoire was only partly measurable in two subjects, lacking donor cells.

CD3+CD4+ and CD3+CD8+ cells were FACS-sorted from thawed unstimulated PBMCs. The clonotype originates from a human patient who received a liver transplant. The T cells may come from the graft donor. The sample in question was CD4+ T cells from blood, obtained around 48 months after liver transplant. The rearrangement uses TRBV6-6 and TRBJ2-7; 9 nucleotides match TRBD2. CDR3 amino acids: CASGLAGDAYEQYF. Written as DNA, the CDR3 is TGTGCCAGCGGGTTAGCGGGAGACGCCTACGAGCAGTACTTC.